The clone carrying this T cell receptor beta chain occurred a few times. Its target is unknown. The record originates from a study of beta chain features in type 1 diabetes. Study-level points and caveats: People with Type 1 diabetes carried modestly yet significantly shorter TCRB CDR3s in all four CD4+ subsets. Insertions at VDJ junctions were less frequent in type 1 diabetes patients. These patients also deleted more nucleotides at the same junctions.

Every bit of the isolated RNA underwent reverse transcription, so sequencing read expressed TCRB transcripts. The method was immunoSEQ multiplex PCR; TCRdb's version includes in-frame clones alone and lacks a portion of them. The sample shows around 150,000 clones, over 9% of them seen only once. The CDR3 consists of 18 residues. Germline lookup yields CDR1 MDHEN and CDR2 SYDVKM. V was clipped by 5 bases and J by 2 bases, with 24 bases between them. The specimen was central memory CD4+ T cells from blood. The chain uses TRBV28 and TRBJ2-5; weak D call: TRBD2 (6 bases). The source of this sequence is a man aged 25-45 years with type 1 diabetes. CDR3 amino acids: CASSPPGSTRLAQETQYF. The DNA of the CDR3 is TGTGCCAGCAGTCCCCCCGGGAGCACTAGGCTTGCGCAAGAGACCCAGTACTTC. The full variable domain, completed using reference TRBV28 and TRBJ2-5, is DVKVTQSSRYLVKRTGEKVFLECVQDMDHENMFWYRQDPGLGLRLIYFSYDVKMKEKGDIPEGYSVSREKKERFSLILESASTNQTSMYLCASSPPGSTRLAQETQYFGPGTRLLVL.